This TCR beta chain is from a study of blood T cell repertoires in COVID-19. Looking at the study overall: In each case, the material was cDNA or gDNA derived from T cells, B-cell-depleted T cells, or PBMCs.

Germline assignment: CDR1 MGHRA and CDR2 YSYEKL. The CDR3 length is 14 residues. Trimming cost V 1 base and J 9 bases, with 13 bases left between them. As handled by the study authors: Reference gene primer amplification yielded estimated nucleated cell counts. TCRdb's copy holds only in-frame clones and misses some; the assay was immunoSEQ multiplex PCR. V, J and clone size are those of that table, while D and trimming were read from the DNA. Altogether over 250,000 clones are present, about 89% being singletons, with the ten largest covering roughly 9.8%. The table lists this clone with a count of one.

Sequencing used peripheral blood. This sequence was found in a man aged 35 to 55 who had recovered from COVID-19. The chain uses TRBV4-1 and TRBJ2-1; the D gene is possibly TRBD1 (5 bases). Here the CDR3 DNA reads TGCGCCAGCAGCCAAGGGCCCCTAGGGGCTGAGCAGTTCTTC. It encodes CASSQGPLGAEQFF.